Presented here are 19 T cell receptor beta chains from one specimen sequenced in a study of CD8 T cells in Susac syndrome. The RNA input was roughly 0.45 to 1 ug, and it was reverse transcribed with random hexamers. MiXCR, applied by TCRdb to the immunoSEQ multiplex PCR reads, yields one record per CDR3 protein. The table includes 150,000 or so distinct CDR3 sequences, approximately 95% detected once. Material: CD4+ T cells from PBMCs. These receptors came from a human donor with Susac syndrome.

The V call is TRBV6-6, the J call TRBJ2-4; perhaps TRBD1 as D (5 bases). The V end lost 6 bases, the J end lost 5 bases, and 20 bases lay between the germline ends. This CDR3 is 16 amino acids long. The germline V gene has CDR1 MNHNY and CDR2 SVGAGI (reference sequence). The CDR3 loop reads CASSLSSQARENIQYF. The CDR3 DNA reads TGTGCCAGCAGCTTATCCAGTCAAGCCAGGGAAAACATTCAGTACTTC.

This sequence joins TRBV16 and TRBJ2-5, with D possibly TRBD2 on 6 matching bases. The length of the CDR3 is 13 residues. Trimming removed 4 bases at V and 7 bases at J, with 13 bases between. Germline V gives CDR1 KGHSY, CDR2 FQNENV. CDR3 residues: CASSLATRGTQYF. In nucleotides, the CDR3 is TGTGCCAGCAGCCTCGCAACGCGGGGGACCCAGTACTTC.

CDR3: CSYRVGETQYF. The CDR3 DNA reads TGCAGTTACAGGGTGGGAGAGACCCAGTACTTC. The rearrangement uses TRBV29-1 and TRBJ2-5; tentatively, D is TRBD1 (6 bases). From germline, CDR1 is SQVTM and CDR2 ANQGSEA. This CDR3 contains 11 residues.

The chain employs TRBV28 and TRBJ1-2; weak D call: TRBD1 (5 bases). Trimming cost V 6 bases and J 4 bases, with 12 bases left between them. The CDR3 is made up of 13 amino acids. Germline V gives CDR1 MDHEN, CDR2 SYDVKM. The CDR3 here is CASSGSRAYGYTF. The CDR3 nucleotides read TGTGCCAGCAGCGGTAGCAGGGCCTATGGCTACACCTTC.

The chain carries TRBV9 and TRBJ2-2; D ambiguous. CDR1 SGDLS and CDR2 YYNGEE come from the germline V gene. The CDR3 is made up of 15 amino acids. The V end lost 6 bases, the J end lost 2 bases, and 14 bases lay between the germline ends. The DNA for the CDR3 is TGTGCCAGCACCGTCAGGTCCGACAACACCGGGGAGCTGTTTTTT. It codes for CASTVRSDNTGELFF.

The chain joins TRBV24-1 to TRBJ2-5; 10 bases line up with TRBD1. CDR3 size: 14 residues. CDR1 and CDR2 from the germline V gene are KGHDR and SFDVKD. J was trimmed by 7 bases and V by 3 bases; bases with no gene match: 4. The CDR3 nucleotides read TGTGCCACCAGTGATCCCGGACAGGGGGGGACCCAGTACTTC. Its protein product is CATSDPGQGGTQYF.

This clonotype showed up just once. The chain carries TRBV12-3 or TRBV12-4 and TRBJ1-2, with unresolved D. V was cut by 6 bases and J by 4 bases, with 12 bases left in between. The CDR3 length is 13 residues. For the CDR3, the DNA is TGTGCCAGCAGCCCCGACCGCATCTATGGCTACACCTTC. Its protein product is CASSPDRIYGYTF.

This chain joins TRBV30 and TRBJ1-5; D might be TRBD1 (5 bases). From germline, CDR1 is GTSNPN and CDR2 SVGIG (reference sequence). The CDR3 is made up of 15 amino acids. Between the trimmed V and J ends, which lost 3 bases and 6 bases, there was a span of 18 bases. The CDR3 protein is CAWSTGTRAGQPQHF. DNA for the CDR3: TGTGCCTGGAGCACCGGGACCAGGGCAGGTCAGCCCCAGCATTTT.

The V call is TRBV19, the J call TRBJ2-7; TRBD1 or TRBD2 may be the D gene (5 bases each). V was trimmed by 5 bases and J by 3 bases, leaving 17 bases between them. CDR3 size: 15 residues. The germline V gene encodes CDR1 LNHDA and CDR2 SQIVND (reference sequence). The CDR3 DNA is TGTGCCAGTAGTGCCGGACCGGGACCGAGCTACGAGCAGTACGTC. This codes for CASSAGPGPSYEQYV.

The count of this clonotype is one. The rearrangement links TRBV6-1 to TRBJ1-5; no definite D call. V shed 0 bases and J shed 11 bases, with 11 bases lying between them. Germline V gene lookup returns CDR1 MNHNS and CDR2 SASEGT. The CDR3 is made up of 13 amino acids. The CDR3: CASSEAGISAQHF. In DNA form, the CDR3 reads TGTGCCAGCAGTGAAGCGGGAATATCGGCCCAGCATTTT.

The rearrangement links TRBV6-4 to TRBJ1-1; possible D gene TRBD1, 5 bases. V lost 7 bases and J 10 bases, leaving 16 bases between the germline ends. Germline CDR1 MRHNA, CDR2 SNTAGT. The CDR3 extends over 12 amino acids. The CDR3 protein is CASTGTGIGAFF. The DNA for the CDR3 is TGTGCCAGCACCGGGACGGGCATCGGAGCTTTCTTT.

The chain joins TRBV28 to TRBJ1-2, with TRBD1 identical over 9 bases. After removal of 6 bases from V and 1 base from J, the junction contained 6 bases not matched to a gene. The CDR3 extends over 15 amino acids. Per the germline V gene, CDR1 is MDHEN and CDR2 is SYDVKM. The CDR3 nucleotides read TGTGCCAGCAGATCCCCGGGACAGGGTAACTATGGCTACACCTTC. Translation gives CASRSPGQGNYGYTF.

The CDR3 loop reads CATSDLGTRVNEQFF. For the CDR3, the DNA is TGTGCCACCAGTGATTTGGGGACACGGGTGAATGAGCAGTTCTTC. The V call is TRBV24-1, the J call TRBJ2-1; tentative D call: TRBD1 (6 bases). V lost 0 bases and J 7 bases, leaving 12 bases between the germline ends. The CDR3 runs to 15 residues. CDR1 is KGHDR and CDR2 is SFDVKD in the germline V gene.

The CDR3 sequence: CASSPPGSSYNEQFF. The CDR3 DNA reads as TGTGCCAGCTCACCACCGGGATCCTCGTACAATGAGCAGTTCTTC. This chain uses TRBV18 with TRBJ2-1; unclear D gene. This CDR3 contains 15 residues. The V end was cut by 0 bases, the J end by 4 bases, with 10 bases between. CDR1 is KGHSH and CDR2 is LQKENI in the germline V gene.

V gene TRBV7-2 combines with J gene TRBJ2-3; 12 positions match TRBD2. This CDR3 has 18 amino acids. The V gene's germline CDR1 is SGHTA and CDR2 FQGNSA. The trim removed 5 bases at V and 7 bases at J, leaving 16 bases unmatched. This CDR3 reads CASSPTFGVTSGGNTQYF. For the CDR3, the DNA is TGTGCCAGCAGCCCCACGTTTGGGGTGACTAGCGGGGGAAATACGCAGTATTTT.

In its sample, this clonotype was seen once. The chain uses TRBV5-1 and TRBJ2-5, with D perhaps matching TRBD2 (5 bases). This CDR3 comprises 16 residues. Germline V gene sequence: CDR1 SGHRS, CDR2 YFSETQ. The V end was cut by 0 bases, the J end by 1 base, with 13 bases between. The CDR3 reads CASSLGIIATQETQYF. The CDR3 bases are TGCGCCAGCAGCTTGGGGATAATAGCGACCCAAGAGACCCAGTACTTC.

The rearrangement uses TRBV30 and TRBJ1-5; perhaps TRBD1 as D (6 bases). V was pared by 0 bases and J by 0 bases, with 18 bases between. This CDR3 contains 18 residues. Germline values: CDR1 GTSNPN, CDR2 SVGIG (reference sequence). The CDR3 sequence: CAWSVTGTAGISNQPQHF. The CDR3 DNA is TGTGCCTGGAGTGTAACAGGGACTGCTGGAATTAGCAATCAGCCCCAGCATTTT.

The chain recombines TRBV7-2 with TRBJ1-2, with D possibly matching TRBD1 (5 bases). Germline CDR1 is SGHTA and CDR2 is FQGNSA. Between the trimmed V and J ends, which lost 4 bases and 6 bases, there was a span of 15 bases. The CDR3 contains 14 residues. This CDR3 reads CASSWGQGFNGYTF. CDR3 DNA sequence: TGTGCCAGCAGCTGGGGTCAGGGATTCAATGGCTACACCTTC.

V and J are TRBV4-2 and TRBJ2-7; TRBD1 or TRBD2 may be the D gene (5 bases each). Germline loops: CDR1 LGHNA, CDR2 YNFKEQ. With 5 bases removed from V and 7 bases from J, the gap between germline ends came to 21 bases. CDR3 length: 15 amino acids. The CDR3 here is CASSFSGDLAQEQYF. The CDR3, as DNA: TGTGCCAGCAGCTTCTCCGGGGACCTCGCACAGGAGCAGTACTTC.